The rows below give T cell receptor beta chains drawn from one sample of a study of T cells in tuberculosis. Here immunoSEQ multiplex PCR was the method, and the copy in TCRdb shows in-frame clones only, minus some. This table holds roughly 31,000 clones, 86% found once. The source was PBMCs, collected at tuberculosis diagnosis. Receptors originate from an adult with tuberculosis. Both conserved end residues are part of each CDR3. D genes are given only for firm matches. Clone sizes are given selectively: once, few, many, or a class where the clone is expanded.

J gene,D gene,V gene,clone size,CDR3 DNA,CDR3 protein
TRBJ2-7,TRBD1,TRBV10-3,NA,TGTGCCACCTCACAGGGGGGGACAGGGGGAGCCGAGCAGTACTTC,CATSQGGTGGAEQYF
TRBJ2-6,NA,TRBV12-5,NA,TGTGCTAGTGACCGGAGCTCTGGGGCCAACGTCCTGACTTTC,CASDRSSGANVLTF
TRBJ2-1,TRBD1,TRBV7-6,NA,TGTGCCAGCAGCCTCGGACAGGGTGACTACAATGAGCAGTTCTTC,CASSLGQGDYNEQFF
TRBJ1-5,NA,TRBV6-6,NA,TGTGCCAGCATCAAACAGCCGGGGCAGCCCCAGCATTTT,CASIKQPGQPQHF
TRBJ2-1,NA,TRBV29-1,NA,TGCAGCGTTGAGCCCGGGGGAGGAAATGAGCAGTTCTTC,CSVEPGGGNEQFF
TRBJ2-7,NA,TRBV21-1,NA,TGTGCCAGCCGGCGGACTGGGTCCTACGAGCAGTACTTC,CASRRTGSYEQYF
TRBJ1-1,NA,TRBV7-3,NA,TGTGCCAGCAGCCCATCGGGGGTCACGAACACTGAAGCTTTCTTT,CASSPSGVTNTEAFF
TRBJ1-1,NA,TRBV6-6,NA,TGTGCCAGCAGTTACTCGATGAGCACTGAAGCTTTCTTT,CASSYSMSTEAFF
TRBJ1-5,TRBD1,TRBV27,NA,TGTGCCAGCAGTACAACCGGGACAGGGGGGGACAATCAGCCCCAGCATTTT,CASSTTGTGGDNQPQHF
TRBJ1-2,TRBD1,TRBV27,NA,TGTGCCAGCAGTTTTTCCGGACAGGGAGGCTATGGCTACACCTTC,CASSFSGQGGYGYTF
TRBJ2-6,NA,TRBV7-3,NA,TGTGCCAGCAGCTCCAGTCAGATCTCTGGGGCCAACGTCCTGACTTTC,CASSSSQISGANVLTF
TRBJ2-7,NA,TRBV20-1,NA,TGCAGTGCTGGGGGCCGCGAGCAGTACTTC,CSAGGREQYF
TRBJ2-5,TRBD1,TRBV14,NA,TGTGCCAGCAGCCGGTTCAGGGGGGAGACCCAGTACTTC,CASSRFRGETQYF
TRBJ2-1,TRBD2,TRBV7-9,NA,TGTGCCAGCAGGCATTCGACCAGCGGGACTTACAATGAGCAGTTCTTC,CASRHSTSGTYNEQFF
TRBJ2-3,TRBD2,TRBV30,NA,TGTGCCTGGATTAGCGGGGGGGGCACAGATACGCAGTATTTT,CAWISGGGTDTQYF
TRBJ1-5,NA,TRBV30,NA,TGTGCCTGGGGGATGGGGACTCTTCAGCCCCAGCATTTT,CAWGMGTLQPQHF
TRBJ1-3,NA,TRBV30,NA,TGTGCCTGGAGTGCCCCAGCCGGAGGGACCATATATTTT,CAWSAPAGGTIYF
TRBJ1-1,NA,TRBV18,NA,TGTGCCAGCTCCCAAGCCGGGTCCTTGACCACTGAAGCTTTCTTT,CASSQAGSLTTEAFF
TRBJ1-1,NA,TRBV30,once,TGTGCCTATACCACCGTAGCTGAAGCTTTCTTT,CAYTTVAEAFF
TRBJ2-3,NA,TRBV4-1,NA,TGCGCCAGCAGCCATCCCATCGAGGCAGATACGCAGTATTTT,CASSHPIEADTQYF
TRBJ2-3,TRBD1,TRBV6-1,NA,TGTGCCAGCAGTGCCCGGACAGGAGCGATGGCGCAGTATTTT,CASSARTGAMAQYF
TRBJ1-1,NA,TRBV30,NA,TGTGCCTGGAGTAGGAGGAGGAACACTGAAGCTTTCTTT,CAWSRRRNTEAFF
TRBJ1-2,NA,TRBV5-6,few,TGTGCCAGCACCCCTAGTTATGTCTATGGCTACACCTTC,CASTPSYVYGYTF
TRBJ2-7,TRBD1,TRBV10-2,NA,TGCGCCAGCAGTGAGTACGGGACAGGGGAGAAGTACTTC,CASSEYGTGEKYF
TRBJ2-7,NA,TRBV15,once,TGTGCCGTGAGTACGGGGATCCTCCGCGAGCAGTACTTC,CAVSTGILREQYF
TRBJ2-7,NA,TRBV28,NA,TGTGCCAGCAGCCGGACGGGACTGCTTTACGAGCAGTACTTC,CASSRTGLLYEQYF
TRBJ1-3,NA,TRBV6-1,NA,TGTGCCAGCAGTGAATTAGCAGACTCTGGAAACACCATATATTTT,CASSELADSGNTIYF
TRBJ1-6,NA,TRBV6-5,NA,TGTGCCAGCAGTTCCCCGGTCCGAGGACCCCTCCACTTT,CASSSPVRGPLHF
TRBJ2-1,TRBD2,TRBV12-5,NA,TGTGCTAGTGGTCCTAGCGGGGCATTATTCAATGAGCAGTTCTTC,CASGPSGALFNEQFF
TRBJ2-1,TRBD2,TRBV27,NA,TGTGCCAGCAGTTTTCGGCTAGCGGGTGAGCAGTTCTTC,CASSFRLAGEQFF
TRBJ1-6,TRBD1,TRBV10-1,NA,TGCGCCAGCAGTGAGAGGACAGGGTACTCACCCCTCCACTTT,CASSERTGYSPLHF
TRBJ1-2,NA,TRBV9,NA,TGTGCCAGCAGCACCCGGACAGTTTCTGGTTATGGCTACACCTTC,CASSTRTVSGYGYTF
TRBJ2-2,TRBD2,TRBV28,NA,TGTGCCAGCGGTAGGGAGGGAACCGGGGAGCTGTTTTTT,CASGREGTGELFF
TRBJ2-1,TRBD2,TRBV9,once,TGTGCCAGCAGCGAAGCGGGGGGGCCTGAGGAGCAGTTCTTC,CASSEAGGPEEQFF
TRBJ1-2,TRBD1,TRBV13,NA,TGTGCCAGCAGCCATGGACAGGTGCGTGGCTACACCTTC,CASSHGQVRGYTF
TRBJ1-1,TRBD1,TRBV9,NA,TGTGCCAGCAGCGAAGGACAGGTGAACACTGAAGCTTTCTTT,CASSEGQVNTEAFF